This T cell receptor beta chain was profiled in a study of Ad26.COV2.S vaccination and SARS-CoV-2 variants. The CDR3 totals 17 residues. V lost 5 bases and J lost 5; bases outside the gene matches: 11. The germline V gene encodes CDR1 LNHNV and CDR2 YYDKDF (reference sequence). Treatment defined: about 20 received Ad26.COV2.S at low or high dose, single or two shots; roughly five received placebo; per-sample allocation not given. Collection of the samples took place on day 63 after the first injection of vaccine or placebo. In Boston, an adult donor aged 18-55 years took part. The protocol was immunoSEQ multiplex PCR, while the TCRdb copy is restricted to in-frame clones and leaves out a portion. The top ten hold approximately 4.3% of the sample, which has 400,000 to 450,000 clones, roughly 88% seen once. This clone was seen a single time.

The clonotype comes from a person aged 18 to 65 who received the Ad26.COV2.S COVID-19 vaccine or a placebo. The material was peripheral blood, obtained in a trial of Ad26.COV2.S vaccine versus placebo. The chain employs TRBV15 and TRBJ2-2; 10 nucleotides line up with TRBD2. Here the CDR3 reads CATSSLAGTPLTGELFF. As DNA, the CDR3 is TGTGCCACCAGCTCACTAGCGGGGACCCCGCTAACCGGGGAGCTGTTTTTT.